This T cell receptor beta chain was recorded in a study of blood T cell repertoires in COVID-19. Study-wide background: T cells, B-cell-depleted T cells, or PBMCs provided the cDNA or gDNA that served as material.

The authors' processing: Reference gene primers were amplified, and this amplification served to estimate nucleated cell counts. Here immunoSEQ multiplex PCR was the method, and the copy in TCRdb shows in-frame clones only, minus some. V, J and clone size derive from that table, while D and trimming were established from the DNA sequence. The data contain about 220,000 clones, 75% to 85% of them singletons. V lost 4 bases, J lost 7 bases, and 8 bases lay in between. Germline CDR1 is GTSNPN and CDR2 is SVGIG (reference sequence). The CDR3 is 11 amino acids. Enrolment of Seattle patients took place during active infection, and they were followed longitudinally.

V gene TRBV30 combines with J gene TRBJ1-5, with D hard to call. This receptor was identified in a woman in her sixties or seventies with COVID-19, enrolled during active disease. The sequenced sample was peripheral blood. Here the CDR3 DNA reads TGTGCCTGGACCCTGGGCCAGCCCCAGCATTTT. As protein: CAWTLGQPQHF.